A selection of T cell receptor beta chains follows, all from one sample in a study of vaccination effects on CD4 cells after COVID-19. The repertoire was sequenced with immunoSEQ multiplex PCR; TCRdb's copy has only in-frame clones and lacks some. This table has around 45,000 clones, around 81% appearing once. No antigens are known for them. The sample here was CD4+ T cells from PBMCs cultured with SARS-CoV-2 spike peptides, taken before COVID-19 vaccination. Receptor source: a human donor who received a COVID-19 vaccine. Each CDR3 is given with its conserved first and last residue. The D gene is left open where the match is weak. Size is omitted from some rows. Given values are once, few, many or a class for expanded clones.

size: NA
D: NA
J: TRBJ2-4
V: TRBV28
DNA: TGTGCCAGCAGCCCCCTGGGGCATCCAGAAAACATTCAGTACTTC
CDR3: CASSPLGHPENIQYF

size: NA
D: NA
J: TRBJ1-6
V: TRBV1
DNA: TGCACCAGCAGCCAGGGGAGGACAGGGGGCGTTGGTAATTCACCCCTCCACTTT
CDR3: CTSSQGRTGGVGNSPLHF

size: NA
D: NA
J: TRBJ2-4
V: TRBV12-2
DNA: TGTGCAAGTCTTGGGTGGAATGAGGCCAAAAACATTCAGTACTTC
CDR3: CASLGWNEAKNIQYF

size: NA
D: TRBD1
J: TRBJ2-2
V: TRBV4-1
DNA: TGCGCCAGCAGCCAACTACCCACAGGGGGAAACGGGGAGCTGTTTTTT
CDR3: CASSQLPTGGNGELFF

size: NA
D: NA
J: TRBJ2-2
V: TRBV6-1
DNA: TGTGCCAGCAGTGATTTCGGGGCGAACACCGGGGAGCTGTTTTTT
CDR3: CASSDFGANTGELFF

size: NA
D: NA
J: TRBJ1-6
V: TRBV6-5
DNA: TGTGCCAGCAGTTACTCGAGGTCACCCCTCCACTTT
CDR3: CASSYSRSPLHF

size: NA
D: NA
J: TRBJ2-5
V: TRBV5-1
DNA: TGCGCCAGCAGCGTCCAAGAGACCCAGTACTTC
CDR3: CASSVQETQYF

size: NA
D: TRBD1
J: TRBJ1-2
V: TRBV24-1
DNA: TGTGCCACCAATGACAGGGGCGACTATGGCTACACCTTC
CDR3: CATNDRGDYGYTF

size: NA
D: NA
J: TRBJ1-6
V: TRBV5-1
DNA: TGCGCCAGCAACCACCGAGGAGAATATAATTCACCCCTCCACTTT
CDR3: CASNHRGEYNSPLHF

size: NA
D: NA
J: TRBJ1-4
V: TRBV30
DNA: TGTGCCTCGGGGGATGATAATGAAAAACTGTTTTTT
CDR3: CASGDDNEKLFF

size: NA
D: NA
J: TRBJ2-5
V: TRBV7-6
DNA: TGTGCCAGCAGCTTAGGCCAGGAGACCCAGTACTTC
CDR3: CASSLGQETQYF

size: NA
D: NA
J: TRBJ2-3
V: TRBV19
DNA: TGTGCCAGTAGCTACCGGGACGGAGGCACAGATACGCAGTATTTT
CDR3: CASSYRDGGTDTQYF

size: NA
D: TRBD1
J: TRBJ2-5
V: TRBV20-1
DNA: TGCAGTGCTAGTTGGCAGGGGGTAGGGGAGACCCAGTACTTC
CDR3: CSASWQGVGETQYF

size: once
D: NA
J: TRBJ2-4
V: TRBV7-2
DNA: TGTGCCAGCAGCTTAGACAGTGGCAAAAACATTCAGTACTTC
CDR3: CASSLDSGKNIQYF

size: few
D: TRBD1
J: TRBJ2-1
V: TRBV27
DNA: TGTGCCAGCAGGGACCCGGGACAGGGCATATACAATGAGCAGTTCTTC
CDR3: CASRDPGQGIYNEQFF

size: NA
D: TRBD1
J: TRBJ1-4
V: TRBV5-1
DNA: TGCGCCAGCAGCCTTAGGGGACAGAATGAAAAACTGTTTTTT
CDR3: CASSLRGQNEKLFF

size: NA
D: TRBD2
J: TRBJ2-1
V: TRBV2
DNA: TGTGCCAGCACCCGGACTAGCGGGGGGGTCAATGAGCAGTTCTTC
CDR3: CASTRTSGGVNEQFF

size: NA
D: NA
J: TRBJ2-1
V: TRBV2
DNA: TGTGCCAGCAGTATCCGGGACGGCTCCTACAATGAGCAGTTCTTC
CDR3: CASSIRDGSYNEQFF

size: few
D: NA
J: TRBJ1-1
V: TRBV2
DNA: TGTGCCAGCAGTGAAAGCAGATACACTGAAGCTTTCTTT
CDR3: CASSESRYTEAFF

size: once
D: TRBD1
J: TRBJ1-1
V: TRBV19
DNA: TGTGCCAGTAGTTCCCGACAGGGGAACACTGAAGCTTTCTTT
CDR3: CASSSRQGNTEAFF

size: NA
D: TRBD1
J: TRBJ2-3
V: TRBV18
DNA: TGTGCCAGCTCACCTTACAAAGGGGGCGCAGGGACAGATACGCAGTATTTT
CDR3: CASSPYKGGAGTDTQYF

size: few
D: TRBD1
J: TRBJ2-2
V: TRBV10-3
DNA: TGTGCCTCCGGGGGACAGGGGGGTCTCACCGGGGAGCTGTTTTTT
CDR3: CASGGQGGLTGELFF

size: NA
D: NA
J: TRBJ1-1
V: TRBV5-8
DNA: TGTGCCAGCAAAGTTAGAGGAAGGACTGAAGCTTTCTTT
CDR3: CASKVRGRTEAFF

size: NA
D: NA
J: TRBJ2-3
V: TRBV3-1/TRBV3-2
DNA: TGTGCCAGCAGCTCAATGGCACACCCCTATAACACAGATACGCAGTATTTT
CDR3: CASSSMAHPYNTDTQYF

size: NA
D: NA
J: TRBJ2-2
V: TRBV9
DNA: TGTGCCAGCAGCCCCACGTCGGCCACCGGGGAGCTGTTTTTT
CDR3: CASSPTSATGELFF

size: NA
D: NA
J: TRBJ1-2
V: TRBV10-3
DNA: TGTGCCATCAGTGAATCTGGAGTCTATGGCTACACCTTC
CDR3: CAISESGVYGYTF

size: NA
D: TRBD1
J: TRBJ1-4
V: TRBV28
DNA: TGTGCCAGCAGAGGACAGGGAGCAACTAATGAAAAACTGTTTTTT
CDR3: CASRGQGATNEKLFF

size: few
D: NA
J: TRBJ1-2
V: TRBV2
DNA: TGTGCCAGCAGGGAGGGGAGAAACTATGGCTACACCTTC
CDR3: CASREGRNYGYTF

size: few
D: NA
J: TRBJ1-1
V: TRBV3-1/TRBV3-2
DNA: TGTGCCAGCACTAGAGAGGGGCGAGACACTGAAGCTTTCTTT
CDR3: CASTREGRDTEAFF

size: once
D: NA
J: TRBJ1-1
V: TRBV4-3
DNA: TGCGCCAGCAGCCAAGGAGGTGAAGCTTTCTTT
CDR3: CASSQGGEAFF

size: NA
D: NA
J: TRBJ2-5
V: TRBV18
DNA: TGTGCCAGCTCACCATCTATCCAAGAGACCCAGTACTTC
CDR3: CASSPSIQETQYF

size: once
D: NA
J: TRBJ1-2
V: TRBV29-1
DNA: TGCAGCGTTGAATCAGGGCCCGCTAACTATGGCTACACCTTC
CDR3: CSVESGPANYGYTF

size: once
D: NA
J: TRBJ1-1
V: TRBV28
DNA: TGTGCCAGCAGTTCCCTTCCGGGGGGAGGAACTTTCTTT
CDR3: CASSSLPGGGTFF

size: NA
D: NA
J: TRBJ2-2
V: TRBV15
DNA: TGTGCCACCAGCACAGGGGTCACCGGGGAGCTGTTTTTT
CDR3: CATSTGVTGELFF

size: NA
D: NA
J: TRBJ1-6
V: TRBV7-9
DNA: TGTGCCAGCAGCTTAGTCGGTGTATTCCTCCACTTT
CDR3: CASSLVGVFLHF